This T cell receptor beta chain was sequenced in a study of T cell responses to AZD1222 COVID-19 vaccine. The V and J ends lost 3 bases and 1 base respectively, with 6 bases between them. Germline V gene lookup returns CDR1 MNHEY and CDR2 SMNVEV (reference sequence). This CDR3 is 13 amino acids long. As concerns this clone: Its antigen remains unidentified.

Whole-study findings and limits: Donor demographics were predominantly white British with a female majority; clonal diversity may be underestimated. The study found vaccine-associated CD4 TCRs spanning spike, dominant at 160-218 and 743-854. Spike-specific TCR depth and breadth grew after two AZD1222 doses. As reported, nearly half of all spike-specific TCRs target variant regions that are unmutated.

Only in-frame clones appear in the TCRdb table, and some are missing; sequencing was by immunoSEQ multiplex PCR. The table has 120,000 to 150,000 clones, 89% seen once. This chain connects TRBV27 to TRBJ1-2; D might be TRBD1 (5 bases). This TCR derives from an adult in good health. Sequenced here: peripheral blood, sampled on day 0 of AZD1222 vaccination. The CDR3 DNA sequence: TGTGCCAGCAGTTTCAGGGATAACTATGGCTACACCTTC. Translated: CASSFRDNYGYTF.